The rows below give T cell receptor beta chains drawn from one sample of a study of blood T cells in healthy people across ages. TCRdb processed the 5' RACE reads anew with MiXCR; each CDR3 protein has one entry. The data contain approximately 400,000 distinct CDR3 sequences, approximately 47% of them singletons. Input material: blood. These TCRs come from a man between 60 and 75 years old in good health. Each CDR3 is given with its conserved first and last residue. A D gene is named only where the DNA matches it firmly. Where a row states a size, it is once, few, many or the class of an expanded clone; other rows omit it.

d_gene: TRBD2; j_gene: TRBJ2-3; v_gene: TRBV20-1; abundance: -; CDR3nt: TGCAGTGCTCCCCGTCCGGGGGGGCGGGGAGATACGCAGTATTTT; CDR3aa: CSAPRPGGRGDTQYF
d_gene: -; j_gene: TRBJ2-1; v_gene: TRBV7-2; abundance: few; CDR3nt: TGTGCCAGCAGCTCCAATGCCCGAACGGGCTACAATGAGCAGTTCTTC; CDR3aa: CASSSNARTGYNEQFF
d_gene: -; j_gene: TRBJ1-1; v_gene: TRBV20-1; abundance: -; CDR3nt: TGCAGTGCCGCAAAGGAAACAGGCAACACTGAAGCTTTCTTT; CDR3aa: CSAAKETGNTEAFF
d_gene: TRBD1; j_gene: TRBJ2-7; v_gene: TRBV6-6; abundance: -; CDR3nt: TGTGCCACCCGGACAGGGGGCGGATACGAGCAGTACTTC; CDR3aa: CATRTGGGYEQYF
d_gene: -; j_gene: TRBJ2-4; v_gene: TRBV28; abundance: once; CDR3nt: TGTGCCAGCAGCCGAGCCCTAAACCTCAGGGGGGCGTACTTC; CDR3aa: CASSRALNLRGAYF
d_gene: TRBD1; j_gene: TRBJ2-7; v_gene: TRBV20-1; abundance: -; CDR3nt: TGCAGTGCTACCTGGACAGGGGGGATCGACGAGCAGTACTTC; CDR3aa: CSATWTGGIDEQYF
d_gene: TRBD2; j_gene: TRBJ2-5; v_gene: TRBV28; abundance: -; CDR3nt: TGTGCCAGCCGAGTTGGCGGGAGGAGGTATGAGACCCAGTACTTC; CDR3aa: CASRVGGRRYETQYF
d_gene: -; j_gene: TRBJ2-7; v_gene: TRBV30; abundance: few; CDR3nt: TGTGCCTGGAGTCCTGCGTACGAGCAGTACTTC; CDR3aa: CAWSPAYEQYF
d_gene: -; j_gene: TRBJ1-2; v_gene: TRBV7-2; abundance: many; CDR3nt: TGTGCCAGCAGCTTTGCGGGAGGGCCTGAAAGCTACACCTTC; CDR3aa: CASSFAGGPESYTF
d_gene: -; j_gene: TRBJ2-5; v_gene: TRBV12-3/TRBV12-4; abundance: -; CDR3nt: TGTGCCAGCAGTCGCCGACGGGGGGAGACCCAGTACTTC; CDR3aa: CASSRRRGETQYF
d_gene: -; j_gene: TRBJ1-2; v_gene: TRBV14; abundance: -; CDR3nt: TGTGCCAGCAGCCAAGATTTAGGCTTCTCTGGCTACACCTTC; CDR3aa: CASSQDLGFSGYTF
d_gene: -; j_gene: TRBJ2-1; v_gene: TRBV18; abundance: -; CDR3nt: TGTGCCAGCTCAACTCGGACACGTAACGGGAATGAGCAGTTCTTC; CDR3aa: CASSTRTRNGNEQFF
d_gene: -; j_gene: TRBJ2-7; v_gene: TRBV7-9; abundance: -; CDR3nt: TGTGCCAGCAGCCCCTTGGACAGAGGCTCCTACGAGCAGTACTTC; CDR3aa: CASSPLDRGSYEQYF
d_gene: -; j_gene: TRBJ2-3; v_gene: TRBV25-1; abundance: few; CDR3nt: TGTGCCAGCAGCCCCACTCCTGTCACAGATACGCAGTATTTT; CDR3aa: CASSPTPVTDTQYF
d_gene: -; j_gene: TRBJ2-5; v_gene: TRBV29-1; abundance: many; CDR3nt: TGCAGCGCTGAAGGTCTCTTTCAAGAGACCCAGTACTTC; CDR3aa: CSAEGLFQETQYF
d_gene: -; j_gene: TRBJ2-3; v_gene: TRBV28; abundance: few; CDR3nt: TGTGCCAGCAACCCCCCAGAGGGATCCAGGTGGGATACGCAGTATTTT; CDR3aa: CASNPPEGSRWDTQYF
d_gene: TRBD1; j_gene: TRBJ1-2; v_gene: TRBV7-9; abundance: -; CDR3nt: TGTGCCAGCAGCTTGGGGTACGGACAGGGCGGCTATGGCTACACCTTC; CDR3aa: CASSLGYGQGGYGYTF
d_gene: TRBD2; j_gene: TRBJ2-3; v_gene: TRBV3-1; abundance: -; CDR3nt: TGTGCCAGCAGCCAACCCATAGGAGCGGGGGGCACAGATACGCAGTATTTT; CDR3aa: CASSQPIGAGGTDTQYF
d_gene: TRBD1; j_gene: TRBJ2-5; v_gene: TRBV20-1; abundance: few; CDR3nt: TGCAGTGCTAGGGAGGGACAGGCGGTAGAGACCCAGTACTTC; CDR3aa: CSAREGQAVETQYF
d_gene: TRBD1; j_gene: TRBJ2-7; v_gene: TRBV7-2; abundance: -; CDR3nt: TGTGCCAGCAGCTTAGAGGGACAGGGGTTCGACGAGCAGTACTTC; CDR3aa: CASSLEGQGFDEQYF
d_gene: -; j_gene: TRBJ2-4; v_gene: TRBV6-5; abundance: -; CDR3nt: TGTGCCAGCAGACAACACGAGCTAGCCAAAAACATTCAGTACTTC; CDR3aa: CASRQHELAKNIQYF
d_gene: -; j_gene: TRBJ2-7; v_gene: TRBV3-1; abundance: -; CDR3nt: TGTGCCAGCAGCTCCCGGACTAGGACAGTCGAGCAGTACTTC; CDR3aa: CASSSRTRTVEQYF